This T cell receptor beta chain was recovered during a study of Graves' ophthalmopathy and Graves' hyperthyroidism. V was pared by 4 bases and J by 5 bases, with 5 bases between. Germline CDR1 and CDR2: DFQATT and SNEGSKA (reference sequence). The CDR3 extends over 10 amino acids. This clonotype was seen once. The TCR beta CDR3 regions underwent amplification from RNA transcripts. HTBI-primed first-round RT-PCR preceded second-round multiplex PCR. TCRdb processed the multiplex PCR reads anew with MiXCR; each CDR3 protein has one entry. The data hold under 800,000 distinct CDR3 sequences, with 20% to 25% observed a single time.

The sample taken for sequencing was peripheral blood. The sequence derives from a woman between 18 and 30 years old with stable Graves' hyperthyroidism. Some clones in this sample may be carry-over from other donors' samples. This chain connects TRBV20-1 to TRBJ2-5; unclear D gene. DNA of the CDR3: TGCAGTGCTACACTGGAGACCCAGTACTTC. Amino acids: CSATLETQYF.